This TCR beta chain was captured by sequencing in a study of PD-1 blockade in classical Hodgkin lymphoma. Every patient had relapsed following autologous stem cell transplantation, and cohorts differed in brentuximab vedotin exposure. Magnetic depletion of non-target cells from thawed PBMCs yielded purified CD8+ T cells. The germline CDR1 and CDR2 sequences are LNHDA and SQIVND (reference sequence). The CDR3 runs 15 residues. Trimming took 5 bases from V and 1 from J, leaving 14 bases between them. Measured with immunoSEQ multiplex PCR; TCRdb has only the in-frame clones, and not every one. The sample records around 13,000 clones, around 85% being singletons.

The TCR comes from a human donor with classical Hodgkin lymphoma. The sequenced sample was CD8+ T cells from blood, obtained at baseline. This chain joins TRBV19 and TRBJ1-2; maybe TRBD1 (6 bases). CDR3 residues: CASSWGAGVNYGYTF. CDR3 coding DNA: TGTGCCAGTAGTTGGGGGGCAGGGGTTAACTATGGCTACACCTTC.